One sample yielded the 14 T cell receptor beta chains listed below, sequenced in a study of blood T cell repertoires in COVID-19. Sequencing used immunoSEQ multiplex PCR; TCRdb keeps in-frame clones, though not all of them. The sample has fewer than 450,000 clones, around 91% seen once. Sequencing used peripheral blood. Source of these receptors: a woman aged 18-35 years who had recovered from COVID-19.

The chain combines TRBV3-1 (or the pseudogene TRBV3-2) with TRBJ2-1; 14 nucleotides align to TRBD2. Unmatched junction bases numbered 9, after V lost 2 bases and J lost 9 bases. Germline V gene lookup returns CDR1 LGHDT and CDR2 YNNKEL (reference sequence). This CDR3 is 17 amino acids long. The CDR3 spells CASSQIGTSGSLSEQFF. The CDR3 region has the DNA TGTGCCAGCAGCCAAATCGGGACTAGCGGGAGTTTGTCTGAGCAGTTCTTC.

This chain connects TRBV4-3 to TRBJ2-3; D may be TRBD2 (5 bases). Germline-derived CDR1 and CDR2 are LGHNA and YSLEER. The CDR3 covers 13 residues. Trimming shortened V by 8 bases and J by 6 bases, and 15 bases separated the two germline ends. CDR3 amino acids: CASGNGIYDTQYF. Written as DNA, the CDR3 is TGCGCCAGCGGAAACGGGATTTATGATACGCAGTATTTT.

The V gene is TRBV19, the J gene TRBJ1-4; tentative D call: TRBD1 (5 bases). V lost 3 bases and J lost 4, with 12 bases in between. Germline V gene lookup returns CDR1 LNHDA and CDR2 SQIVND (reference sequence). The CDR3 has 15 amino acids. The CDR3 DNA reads TGTGCCAGTAGTATGGGGACTCTTTTTAATGAAAAACTGTTTTTT. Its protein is CASSMGTLFNEKLFF.

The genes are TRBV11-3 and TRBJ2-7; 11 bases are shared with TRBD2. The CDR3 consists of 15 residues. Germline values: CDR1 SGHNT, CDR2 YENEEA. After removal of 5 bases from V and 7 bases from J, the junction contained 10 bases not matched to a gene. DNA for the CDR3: TGTGCCAGCAGCACCAGACTAGCGGGGTTTCCGGAGCAGTACGTC. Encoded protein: CASSTRLAGFPEQYV.

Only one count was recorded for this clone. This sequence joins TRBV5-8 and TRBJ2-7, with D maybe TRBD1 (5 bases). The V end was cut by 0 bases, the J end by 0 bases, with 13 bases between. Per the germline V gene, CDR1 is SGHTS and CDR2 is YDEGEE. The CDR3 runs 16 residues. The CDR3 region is CASSLEGDPPSYEQYV. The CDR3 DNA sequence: TGTGCCAGCAGCTTGGAAGGGGATCCGCCCTCCTACGAGCAGTACGTC.

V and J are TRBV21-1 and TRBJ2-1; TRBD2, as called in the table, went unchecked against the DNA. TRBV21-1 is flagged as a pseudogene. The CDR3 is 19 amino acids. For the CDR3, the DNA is TGTGCCAGCAGCAAAAGCTATAATCTCAATGGAGTACCCTACAATGAGCAGTTCTTC. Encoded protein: CASSKSYNLNGVPYNEQFF.

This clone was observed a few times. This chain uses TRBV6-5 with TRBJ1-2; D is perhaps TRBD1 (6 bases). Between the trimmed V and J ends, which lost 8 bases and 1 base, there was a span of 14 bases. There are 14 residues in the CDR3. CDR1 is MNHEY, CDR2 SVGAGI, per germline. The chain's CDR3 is CASSDSYINYGYTF. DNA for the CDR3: TGTGCCAGCTCGGACAGTTATATTAACTATGGCTACACCTTC.

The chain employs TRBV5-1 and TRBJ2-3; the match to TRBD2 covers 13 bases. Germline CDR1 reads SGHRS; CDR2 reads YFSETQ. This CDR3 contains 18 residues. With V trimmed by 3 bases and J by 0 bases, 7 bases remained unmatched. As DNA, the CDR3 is TGCGCCAGCAGCTCGGGACTAGCGGGAATGGGGAGCACAGATACGCAGTATTTT. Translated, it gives CASSSGLAGMGSTDTQYF.

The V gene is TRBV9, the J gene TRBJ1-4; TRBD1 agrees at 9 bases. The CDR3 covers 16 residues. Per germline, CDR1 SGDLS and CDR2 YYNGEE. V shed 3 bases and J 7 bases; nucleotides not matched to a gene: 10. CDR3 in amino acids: CASSESGQGIFEKLFF. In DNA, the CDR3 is TGTGCCAGCAGCGAGTCTGGACAGGGGATTTTTGAAAAACTGTTTTTT.

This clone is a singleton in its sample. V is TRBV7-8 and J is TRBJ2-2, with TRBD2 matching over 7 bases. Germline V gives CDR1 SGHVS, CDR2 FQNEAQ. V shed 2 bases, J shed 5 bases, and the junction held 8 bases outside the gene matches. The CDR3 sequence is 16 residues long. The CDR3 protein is CASSLSPAGRTGELFF. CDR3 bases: TGTGCCAGCAGCTTATCCCCAGCGGGAAGAACCGGGGAGCTGTTTTTT.

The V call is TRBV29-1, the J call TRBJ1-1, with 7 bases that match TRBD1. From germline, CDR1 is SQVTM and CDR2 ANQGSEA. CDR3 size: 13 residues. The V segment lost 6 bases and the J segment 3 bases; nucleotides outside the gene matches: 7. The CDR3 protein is CSVGQRGDTEAFF. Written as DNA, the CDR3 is TGCAGCGTGGGACAGAGAGGAGACACTGAAGCTTTCTTT.

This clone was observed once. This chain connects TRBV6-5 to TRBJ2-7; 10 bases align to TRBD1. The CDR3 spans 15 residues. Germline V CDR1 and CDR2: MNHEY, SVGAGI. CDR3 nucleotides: TGTGCCAGCAGTGACTCCGGGACAGGGGTCTACGAGCAGTACGTC. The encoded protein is CASSDSGTGVYEQYV.

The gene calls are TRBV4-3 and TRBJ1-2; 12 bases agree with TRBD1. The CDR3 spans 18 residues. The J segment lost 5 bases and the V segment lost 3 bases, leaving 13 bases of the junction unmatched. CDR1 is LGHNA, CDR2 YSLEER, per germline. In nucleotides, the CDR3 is TGCGCCAGCAGCCAGGATCCGGGACAGGGGGCTTCCTTGTATGGCTACACCTTC. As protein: CASSQDPGQGASLYGYTF.

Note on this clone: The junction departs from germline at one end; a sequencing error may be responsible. The CDR3 reads CASRLQGYGYTF. The CDR3 DNA sequence: TGCGCCAGCCGCTTACAGGGTTATGGCTACACCTTC. V and J are TRBV5-1 and TRBJ1-2, with D maybe TRBD1 (6 bases). The CDR3 runs to 12 residues. From germline, CDR1 is SGHRS and CDR2 YFSETQ.